Each of the 6 T cell receptor gamma chains below was sequenced from the same sample in a study of gammadelta T cells in human blood. TCRdb ran CATT on the RT-PCR reads. The sample holds around 230 gamma-chain clones; roughly 2% are singletons and the top ten take roughly 40%. Sequences were obtained from non-Vgamma9Vdelta2 gamma-delta T cells from infant blood. The receptors derive from a human donor.

This chain joins TRGV9 and TRGJ1 or TRGJ2. The trim removed 2 bases at V and 3 bases at J, leaving 4 bases unmatched. The CDR3 runs 13 residues. Germline CDR1 GITISATS, CDR2 ISYDGTV (reference sequence). CDR3 nucleotide sequence: TGTGCCTTGTGGGAGGGTCGTTATTATAAGAAACTCTTT. Translation gives CALWEGRYYKKLF.

This clone ranks as large. The chain is built from TRGV2 and TRGJ1 or TRGJ2. V lost 0 bases and J lost 4; bases outside the gene matches: 3. Germline V gene data show CDR1 as EGSNGY and CDR2 as YDSYNSKV. The CDR3 has 13 amino acids. In DNA, the CDR3 is TGTGCCACCTGGGACGGGCTCTATTATAAGAAACTCTTT. This codes for CATWDGLYYKKLF.

Worth noting for this clone: This sequence is one base from a far larger clone and is likely a read error. Other DNA variants within this sample encode the same CDR3. The rearrangement uses TRGV4 and TRGJP1. The germline V gene has CDR1 EGSTGY and CDR2 YDSYTSSV. The CDR3 spans 15 residues. DNA of the CDR3: TGTGCCACATGGGATGGGGATACCACTGGTTGGTTCAAGATATTT. It codes for CATWDGDTTGWFKIF.

This clone is large within its sample. The gene calls are TRGV3 and TRGJ1 or TRGJ2. The J segment lost 5 bases and the V segment lost 0 bases, leaving 4 bases of the junction unmatched. The germline V gene has CDR1 VTNTFY and CDR2 YDVSTARD (reference sequence). The CDR3 runs 13 residues. The CDR3 protein is CATWDRQDYKKLF. CDR3 bases: TGTGCCACCTGGGACAGGCAGGATTATAAGAAACTCTTT.

With respect to this clone: This could be a read error, since a much larger clone is one nucleotide away. The J gene is TRGJP1, the V gene TRGV10. TRGV10 is marked as an open reading frame, function uncertain. The CDR3 length is 13 residues. CDR3 DNA sequence: TGTGCTCCCCCCTCGGGCACTGGTTGGTTCAAGCTATTT. This translates into CAPPSGTGWFKLF.

A note on this clone: The protein held in TCRdb is that of a much larger clone and does not match this DNA's translation at residue 10, likely because of a read error; the protein shown is translated from the DNA. The chain carries TRGV9 and TRGJ1 or TRGJ2. The CDR3 totals 16 residues. Germline values: CDR1 GITISATS, CDR2 ISYDGTV (reference sequence). V was pared by 0 bases and J by 10 bases, with 18 bases of the junction left unmatched. Here the CDR3 reads CALWEVQIVLLSKKLF. The CDR3 DNA reads as TGTGCCTTGTGGGAGGTGCAAATCGTTCTTCTATCAAAGAAACTCTTT.